This TCR beta chain was sequenced during a study of monozygotic twins with inflammatory bowel disease. Points on this clonotype: Its antigen is not known.

This CDR3 is built from 14 residues. CDR1 is SEHNR, CDR2 FQNEAQ, per germline (reference sequence). TCRdb reanalyzed the 5' RACE reads and collapses them to one entry per CDR3 protein, without DNA. The sample holds 90,000 to 110,000 distinct CDR3 sequences. Study-wide points: Distinct T cell subtypes could not be told apart.

Sequenced input: blood. The source is a human donor with ulcerative colitis or Crohn's disease, or a healthy co-twin of an affected twin (not recorded which). The V call is TRBV7-9, the J call TRBJ2-5; TCRdb's D gene call, TRBD2, goes unchecked for lack of DNA. CDR3 amino acids: CASSLAFGGETQYF.